A selection of T cell receptor beta chains follows, all from one sample in a study of blood T cell repertoires in COVID-19. TCRdb's table, derived via immunoSEQ multiplex PCR, lists solely in-frame clones and lacks some. The sample lists 110,000 to 150,000 clones; approximately 88% were seen once. Source material: peripheral blood. These TCRs come from a man aged 65-85 years with acute or convalescent COVID-19. Both conserved end residues are part of each CDR3. D genes are given only for firm matches. Some rows have no size entry. The others give once, few or many, or a class for an expanded clone.

CDR3nt	CDR3aa	v_gene	d_gene	abundance	j_gene
TGTGCCAGCAGCCGAGTAGGGGCCCTCACAGATACGCAGTATTTT	CASSRVGALTDTQYF	TRBV5-4	NA	NA	TRBJ2-3
TGTGCCAGCAGTGAGACTCACCCCTCCTATAATTCACCCCTCCACTTT	CASSETHPSYNSPLHF	TRBV6-1	NA	NA	TRBJ1-6
TGCGCCAGCAGCTTGGCTGGGGGCGCTGAAGAGACCCAGTACTTC	CASSLAGGAEETQYF	TRBV5-1	NA	NA	TRBJ2-5
TGTGCCAGCAGTTTGTATAGCGGGGGGAGCACAGATACGCAGTATTTT	CASSLYSGGSTDTQYF	TRBV27	TRBD2	NA	TRBJ2-3
TGTGCCAGCAGGGCGGGACAGTACAATTCACCCCTCCACTTT	CASRAGQYNSPLHF	TRBV3-1/TRBV3-2	TRBD1	NA	TRBJ1-6
TGTGCCAGCAGCCCGTCGGCGGACAGGGACAATCAGCCCCAGCATTTT	CASSPSADRDNQPQHF	TRBV7-9	TRBD1	NA	TRBJ1-5
TGTGCCAGCAGCCCAATACGGGGACAGAGGCGGGAAAAACTGTTTTTT	CASSPIRGQRREKLFF	TRBV3-1/TRBV3-2	TRBD1	NA	TRBJ1-4
TGTGCCAGCAGCTTCGTCCGTCTAGCGGGACCTAGCACAGATACGCAGTATTTT	CASSFVRLAGPSTDTQYF	TRBV7-8	TRBD2	NA	TRBJ2-3
TGTGCCAGCAGTGACTCTGATTTGGGCTACGGAGCTTTCTTT	CASSDSDLGYGAFF	TRBV6-4	NA	NA	TRBJ1-1
TGTGCCAGCAGCCCGAGACCCAGGGGGTCGGCCCCCGAAGCTTTCTTT	CASSPRPRGSAPEAFF	TRBV5-4	TRBD1	NA	TRBJ1-1
TGTGCCACCAGTGGGGGGTTGGGGTTAGGGAGGCAAGAGACCCAGTACTTC	CATSGGLGLGRQETQYF	TRBV24-1	NA	NA	TRBJ2-5
TGTGCCAGCAGCCCAGGGACAGCCAACTATGGCTACACCTTC	CASSPGTANYGYTF	TRBV3-1/TRBV3-2	TRBD1	NA	TRBJ1-2
TGTGCCAGCAGTATCCCGGGACAGGGAGAACTGTTTTTT	CASSIPGQGELFF	TRBV28	TRBD1	NA	TRBJ1-4
TGCGCCAGCAGCTTGGGCTACAGGGAGAACACCGGGGAGCTGTTTTTT	CASSLGYRENTGELFF	TRBV5-1	NA	NA	TRBJ2-2
TGTGCCAGCACGGGACAGGGGGCCTACGAGCAGTACTTC	CASTGQGAYEQYF	TRBV2	TRBD1	NA	TRBJ2-7
TGTGCCAGCAGTTACTCCAGGGCCCAGGGCCCCCATGGCTACACCTTC	CASSYSRAQGPHGYTF	TRBV6-5	NA	NA	TRBJ1-2
TGTGCCAGCAGTTTTTTAAATGAGCAGTTCTTC	CASSFLNEQFF	TRBV12-3/TRBV12-4	NA	NA	TRBJ2-1
TGCGCCAGCAGCATCCGAGCGGGGGCGGTCGAGCAGTACTTC	CASSIRAGAVEQYF	TRBV5-1	TRBD2	NA	TRBJ2-7
TGTGCCAGTAGTCCCACACCAGGCGTATACAATGAGCAGTTCTTC	CASSPTPGVYNEQFF	TRBV19	NA	NA	TRBJ2-1
TGTGCCAGCACCCCCAAGGTGGGACAGGGAACGAGCTACGAGCAGTACTTC	CASTPKVGQGTSYEQYF	TRBV7-6	TRBD1	NA	TRBJ2-7
TGTGCCACCGGCCCTAAGCAGGCGATCACCGGGGAGCTGTTTTTT	CATGPKQAITGELFF	TRBV24-1	NA	NA	TRBJ2-2
TGTGCCAGTAGTATTGACGGCCAGGGGGAGCAGTACTTC	CASSIDGQGEQYF	TRBV19	NA	NA	TRBJ2-7
TGTGCCAGCAGCCAAGATGAAGGGGTTTTCTATGGCTACACCTTC	CASSQDEGVFYGYTF	TRBV3-1/TRBV3-2	NA	once	TRBJ1-2
TGTGCCAGTCGCACAGGGGTTGGCAATCAGCCCCAGCATTTT	CASRTGVGNQPQHF	TRBV6-5	TRBD1	NA	TRBJ1-5
TGTGCCAGCAGCCTGCGAGGGTCGAACACCGGGGAGCTGTTTTTT	CASSLRGSNTGELFF	TRBV27	NA	NA	TRBJ2-2
TGTGCCCAAAAGCGTACGAGGTTACAGGGGGAGCAGTACTTC	CAQKRTRLQGEQYF	TRBV30	TRBD1	NA	TRBJ2-7
TGTGCCAGCAGCTTAGGACAGATGGGGACAGTTGATAATTCACCCCTCCACTTT	CASSLGQMGTVDNSPLHF	TRBV7-9	TRBD1	NA	TRBJ1-6
TGTGCCAGCAGCTTAGCACTTTGGGCGACCTATGGCTACACCTTC	CASSLALWATYGYTF	TRBV7-2	NA	NA	TRBJ1-2
TGTGCCACCAGTTGGACAGGGGGAATTGGCTACACCTTC	CATSWTGGIGYTF	TRBV24-1	TRBD1	NA	TRBJ1-2
TGTGCCAGCAGTCCCCAGGGGAAAGAGACCCAGTACTTC	CASSPQGKETQYF	TRBV6-6	NA	once	TRBJ2-5